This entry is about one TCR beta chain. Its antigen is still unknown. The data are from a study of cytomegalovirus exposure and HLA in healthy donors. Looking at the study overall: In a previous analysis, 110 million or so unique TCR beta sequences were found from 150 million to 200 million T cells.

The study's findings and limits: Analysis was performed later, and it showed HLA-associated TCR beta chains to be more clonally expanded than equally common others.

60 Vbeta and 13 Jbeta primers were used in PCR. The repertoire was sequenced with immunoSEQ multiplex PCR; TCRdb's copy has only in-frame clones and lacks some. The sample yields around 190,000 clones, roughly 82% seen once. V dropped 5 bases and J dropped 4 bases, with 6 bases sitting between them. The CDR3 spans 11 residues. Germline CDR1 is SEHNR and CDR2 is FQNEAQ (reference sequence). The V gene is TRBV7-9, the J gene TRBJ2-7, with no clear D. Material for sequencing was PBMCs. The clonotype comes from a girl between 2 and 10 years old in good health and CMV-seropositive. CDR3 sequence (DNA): TGTGCCAGCAGCCTGTCGTACGAGCAGTACTTC. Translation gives CASSLSYEQYF.